The 16 T cell receptor beta chains reported below all come from one sample, sequenced in a study of OX40 agonist ivuxolimab in advanced cancers. Profiling relied on immunoSEQ multiplex PCR, and the TCRdb table lists in-frame clones only, not all of them. Of about 150,000 clones in the sample, around 94% were seen once. The sequencing here drew on CD4+ or CD8+ T cells sorted from blood, taken in a trial of the OX40 agonist ivuxolimab. These receptors were collected from an adult with an advanced solid tumor such as melanoma, head and neck, liver or kidney cancer.

This sequence joins TRBV9 and TRBJ2-1; D gene uncertain. Per germline, CDR1 SGDLS and CDR2 YYNGEE. The V gene lost 3 bases and the J gene lost 2 bases, with 15 bases spanning the gap. This CDR3 has 16 residues. In DNA form, the CDR3 reads TGTGCCAGCAGCGCCGCGATCGGGTGGGCCTACAATGAGCAGTTCTTC. It encodes CASSAAIGWAYNEQFF.

The chain combines TRBV6-6 with TRBJ1-1; 7 bases are a match to TRBD1. The V gene end was trimmed by 6 bases and the J gene end by 1 base; junction bases not matched to a gene: 5. Germline CDR1 reads MNHNY; CDR2 reads SVGAGI (reference sequence). The CDR3 is 14 residues long. CDR3 DNA: TGTGCCAGCAGCCCCAGGACAGGGAACACTGAAGCTTTCTTT. Translation gives CASSPRTGNTEAFF.

V and J are TRBV7-2 and TRBJ1-1; D is unresolved. Trimming stripped 5 bases from V and 3 bases from J, with 10 bases between. Germline loops: CDR1 SGHTA, CDR2 FQGNSA. The CDR3 runs 13 residues. CDR3 nucleotides: TGTGCCAGCAGCCCAAAAAGGGACACTGAAGCTTTCTTT. Its translation is CASSPKRDTEAFF.

This clone was counted only a few times. This chain joins TRBV5-8 and TRBJ1-6; no clear D gene. CDR3 size: 16 residues. V lost 3 bases and J 5 bases, leaving 15 bases between the germline ends. The germline V gene encodes CDR1 SGHTS and CDR2 YDEGEE. The CDR3 reads CASSWRRSTDNSPLHF. In nucleotides, the CDR3 is TGTGCCAGCAGCTGGCGGCGATCGACCGATAATTCACCCCTCCACTTT.

This clone was observed a single time. V and J are TRBV2 and TRBJ2-1; D remains unclear. CDR1 SNHLY and CDR2 FYNNEI come from the germline V gene. The CDR3 contains 13 residues. V lost 5 bases and J lost 6, with 11 bases in between. The DNA for the CDR3 is TGTGCCAGCAGTCCACAGTACCTCAATGAGCAGTTCTTC. It is translated as CASSPQYLNEQFF.

This clone was counted once. The chain links TRBV19 to TRBJ2-5; tentatively, D is TRBD2 (5 bases). The CDR3 runs 15 residues. Between the trimmed V and J ends, which lost 7 bases and 5 bases, there was a span of 20 bases. Germline CDR1 LNHDA, CDR2 SQIVND (reference sequence). CDR3 in amino acids: CASTLGGRLGETQYF. The CDR3 coding sequence is TGTGCCAGTACCCTTGGAGGCAGGTTGGGGGAGACCCAGTACTTC.

In the case of this clone: One junction end does not reproduce the germline sequence, and a read error may be involved. This rearrangement joins TRBV7-7 to TRBJ2-5; a possible D gene is TRBD2 (5 bases). Germline CDR1 SSHAT, CDR2 FNYEAQ (reference sequence). The CDR3 is 11 residues long. DNA of the CDR3: TGTGCTAGCAGCCAGCGGGAGACCCAGTACTTC. The encoded protein is CASSQRETQYF.

The chain couples TRBV7-3 to TRBJ2-1; 7 bases are a match to TRBD2. The CDR3 length is 16 residues. With 3 bases clipped from V and 6 bases from J, the junction kept 11 bases outside the gene matches. In germline, CDR1 is SGHTA, CDR2 FQGTGA. The CDR3 DNA sequence: TGTGCCAGCAGCTTGGGTCCGCCTAGCGGAGCCAATGAGCAGTTCTTC. Protein sequence: CASSLGPPSGANEQFF.

The CDR3 loop reads CASSSPPFMEQYF. CDR3 DNA: TGTGCCAGCAGCTCCCCCCCTTTTATGGAGCAGTACTTC. The chain links TRBV7-6 to TRBJ2-7; D ambiguous. This CDR3 has 13 amino acids. V was clipped by 4 bases and J by 7 bases, with 14 bases between them. Germline V gene sequence: CDR1 SGHVS, CDR2 FNYEAQ.

The genes are TRBV5-1 and TRBJ1-2; 8 nucleotides line up with TRBD1. CDR3 size: 14 residues. J gave up 7 bases and V 4 bases, and 9 bases lay outside the gene matches. Germline V gene data show CDR1 as SGHRS and CDR2 as YFSETQ. CDR3 in amino acids: CASSPDREWGGYTF. In DNA, the CDR3 is TGCGCCAGCAGCCCGGACAGGGAGTGGGGTGGCTACACCTTC.

The V and J genes are TRBV5-4 and TRBJ1-2, with D perhaps TRBD1 (6 bases). V was clipped by 3 bases and J by 4 bases, with 13 bases between them. Looked up from germline, CDR1 is SGHNT and CDR2 is YYREEE (reference sequence). The CDR3 has 14 residues. The CDR3, as DNA: TGTGCCAGCAGCTCTACAGGGTTACTCTATGGCTACACCTTC. Translating it yields CASSSTGLLYGYTF. The full variable domain, completed using reference TRBV5-4 and TRBJ1-2, is ETGVTQSPTHLIKTRGQQVTLRCSSQSGHNTVSWYQQALGQGPQFIFQYYREEENGRGNFPPRFSGLQFPNYSSELNVNALELDDSALYLCASSSTGLLYGYTFGSGTRLTVV.

This clone was recorded once. The chain joins TRBV7-2 to TRBJ1-2; D perhaps matches TRBD1 (6 bases). The CDR3 spans 15 residues. Trimming cost V 2 bases and J 5 bases, with 15 bases left between them. Germline lookup yields CDR1 SGHTA and CDR2 FQGNSA. CDR3 region: CASSLRGPSSYGYTF. The CDR3 DNA is TGTGCCAGCAGCTTACGGGGGCCTTCCTCTTATGGCTACACCTTC.

The V gene is TRBV19, the J gene TRBJ1-2; D unclear. CDR1 and CDR2 from the germline V gene are LNHDA and SQIVND (reference sequence). Trimming shortened V by 4 bases and J by 4 bases, and 4 bases separated the two germline ends. This CDR3 has 11 residues. CDR3 region: CASSRAYGYTF. In DNA, the CDR3 is TGTGCCAGTAGTAGGGCCTATGGCTACACCTTC. Using reference TRBV19 and TRBJ1-2 for the parts outside the CDR3, the full variable domain is DGGITQSPKYLFRKEGQNVTLSCEQNLNHDAMYWYRQDPGQGLRLIYYSQIVNDFQKGDIAEGYSVSREKKESFPLTVTSAQKNPTAFYLCASSRAYGYTFGSGTRLTVV.

CDR3 DNA: TGTGCCTGGAGCTCCGGGACAGCCTTCAGCTACGAGCAGTACTTC. Protein: CAWSSGTAFSYEQYF. The chain has TRBV30 and TRBJ2-7, with 7 bases aligning to TRBD1. V gave up 3 bases and J gave up 3 bases; unmatched junction bases: 11. CDR1 GTSNPN and CDR2 SVGIG come from the germline V gene (reference sequence). There are 15 residues in the CDR3.

The rearrangement uses TRBV5-1 and TRBJ1-1; TRBD1 matches at 7 bases. From germline, CDR1 is SGHRS and CDR2 YFSETQ. The ends lost 0 bases at V and 3 bases at J; junction bases unmatched: 8. The length of the CDR3 is 16 residues. CDR3 sequence reads: CASSLGSTGRDTEAFF. Here the CDR3 DNA reads TGCGCCAGCAGCTTGGGATCGACAGGGCGGGACACTGAAGCTTTCTTT.

The CDR3 loop is CASSEQNQPQHF. CDR3 nucleotide sequence: TGTGCCAGCAGTGAACAGAATCAGCCCCAGCATTTT. V gene TRBV25-1 combines with J gene TRBJ1-5; D is uncertain. The CDR3 contains 12 residues. V shed 2 bases and J shed 4 bases, with 3 bases lying between them. Germline CDR1 reads MGHDK; CDR2 reads SYGVNS.